Below are 26 T cell receptor beta chains sequenced from a single sample in a study of blood T cell repertoires in COVID-19. The method was immunoSEQ multiplex PCR; TCRdb's version includes in-frame clones alone and lacks a portion of them. The table includes 250,000 to 350,000 clones, roughly 82% detected once. Specimen: peripheral blood. These receptors were obtained from a woman aged 45-65 years with acute or convalescent COVID-19.

The V gene is TRBV27, the J gene TRBJ2-3; tentative D call: TRBD1 (7 bases). Trimming stripped 4 bases from V and 2 bases from J, with 16 bases between. The CDR3 runs to 16 residues. Germline V CDR1 and CDR2: MNHEY, SMNVEV (reference sequence). The CDR3 spells CASSSPRDSNTDTQYF. The CDR3 region has the DNA TGTGCCAGCAGTTCCCCGCGGGACAGCAACACAGATACGCAGTATTTT.

In DNA form, the CDR3 reads TGTGCCAGCAGCCAAGCTACGACTAGTTATGAGCAGTTCTTC. It yields the protein CASSQATTSYEQFF. This chain uses TRBV3-1 (or the pseudogene TRBV3-2) with TRBJ2-1; D may be TRBD2 (6 bases). Germline V lookup: CDR1 LGHDT, CDR2 YNNKEL (reference sequence). The length of the CDR3 is 14 residues. V lost 1 base to trimming and J lost 8 bases, with 12 bases between them.

The V gene is TRBV3-1 (or the pseudogene TRBV3-2), the J gene TRBJ2-6; tentative D call: TRBD1 (6 bases). The V end was cut by 1 base, the J end by 2 bases, with 9 bases between. From germline, CDR1 is LGHDT and CDR2 YNNKEL (reference sequence). The CDR3 sequence is 16 residues long. The CDR3 DNA reads TGTGCCAGCAGCCAAGTAAGGGGGACTGGGGCCAACGTCCTGACTTTC. As protein: CASSQVRGTGANVLTF.

This clone was counted only a few times. The chain links TRBV25-1 to TRBJ2-7, with TRBD1 identical over 7 bases. The CDR3 covers 15 residues. CDR1 and CDR2 (germline): MGHDK, SYGVNS. With V trimmed by 1 base and J by 4 bases, 7 bases remained unmatched. CDR3 amino acids: CASSEWAGGRYEQYF. Here the CDR3 DNA reads TGTGCCAGCAGTGAATGGGCAGGGGGAAGATACGAGCAGTACTTC.

A word on this clone: The sample holds other DNA sequences that translate to the same CDR3. The V and J genes are TRBV6-5 and TRBJ2-7, with TRBD2 identical over 10 bases. V lost 6 bases, J lost 2 bases, and 1 base stayed unmatched. The CDR3 has 13 amino acids. From germline, CDR1 is MNHEY and CDR2 SVGAGI. CDR3 nucleotide sequence: TGTGCCAGCAGACTAGCGGGACCCTACGAGCAGTACTTC. Its translation is CASRLAGPYEQYF.

Remarks on this clone: Other DNA sequences in the same sample also yield this CDR3. This chain joins TRBV5-1 and TRBJ2-1, with D possibly being TRBD2 (6 bases). From germline, CDR1 is SGHRS and CDR2 YFSETQ. The CDR3 loop spans 14 amino acids. V gave up 4 bases and J gave up 4 bases, with 12 bases separating them. The CDR3 reads CASSPGDSYNEQFF. CDR3 nucleotide sequence: TGCGCCAGCAGCCCGGGGGATTCTTACAATGAGCAGTTCTTC. Based on the CDR3 plus reference TRBV5-1 and TRBJ2-1, the full variable domain is KAGVTQTPRYLIKTRGQQVTLSCSPISGHRSVSWYQQTPGQGLQFLFEYFSETQRNKGNFPGRFSGRQFSNSRSEMNVSTLELGDSALYLCASSPGDSYNEQFFGPGTRLTVL.

This chain connects TRBV5-1 to TRBJ2-5, with D tentatively TRBD2 (5 bases). CDR3 size: 16 residues. In germline, CDR1 is SGHRS, CDR2 YFSETQ. Trimming left V 1 base short and J 4 bases short, with 17 bases between. The CDR3 loop is CASSLRLIELSETQYF. Written as DNA, the CDR3 is TGCGCCAGCAGCTTGCGACTAATCGAGTTGTCAGAGACCCAGTACTTC.

This clone has a handful of counts. This chain uses TRBV19 with TRBJ2-2; tentative D call: TRBD1 (5 bases). Germline V gene data show CDR1 as LNHDA and CDR2 as SQIVND (reference sequence). Trimming left V 4 bases short and J 2 bases short, with 8 bases between. The length of the CDR3 is 14 residues. The CDR3 DNA sequence: TGTGCCAGTAGTACAGGGTATAACACCGGGGAGCTGTTTTTT. Encoded protein: CASSTGYNTGELFF. The variable domain in full, completed from reference TRBV19 and TRBJ2-2, reads DGGITQSPKYLFRKEGQNVTLSCEQNLNHDAMYWYRQDPGQGLRLIYYSQIVNDFQKGDIAEGYSVSREKKESFPLTVTSAQKNPTAFYLCASSTGYNTGELFFGEGSRLTVL.

The chain links TRBV4-1 to TRBJ2-7; weak D call: TRBD1 (7 bases). The CDR3 is 20 amino acids. Germline V lookup: CDR1 MGHRA, CDR2 YSYEKL. The V and J ends lost 1 base and 4 bases respectively, with 29 bases between them. CDR3 DNA: TGCGCCAGCAGCCAAGGAAGGGGTAACAGGGGTAGCGGTCAAAATTACGAGCAGTACTTC. It is translated as CASSQGRGNRGSGQNYEQYF.

This clone was observed a handful of times. V usage is TRBV19 and J usage is TRBJ2-5; 8 positions match TRBD1. Germline loops: CDR1 LNHDA, CDR2 SQIVND (reference sequence). Germline trimming cut 0 bases from V and 2 bases from J; bases unmatched to any gene: 17. CDR3 length equals 20 residues. The CDR3 loop is CASSIDRGTGSGGPQETQYF. For the CDR3, the DNA is TGTGCCAGTAGTATAGATCGGGGGACAGGATCGGGTGGTCCACAAGAGACCCAGTACTTC. Complete variable domain (other parts from reference TRBV19 and TRBJ2-5): DGGITQSPKYLFRKEGQNVTLSCEQNLNHDAMYWYRQDPGQGLRLIYYSQIVNDFQKGDIAEGYSVSREKKESFPLTVTSAQKNPTAFYLCASSIDRGTGSGGPQETQYFGPGTRLLVL.

The chain carries TRBV11-2 and TRBJ2-7; 7 bases are a match to TRBD2. This CDR3 has 13 residues. Trimming cost V 3 bases and J 2 bases; bases outside gene matches: 1. Germline assignment: CDR1 SGHAT and CDR2 FQNNGV. The CDR3 is CASSFGTTYEQYF. CDR3 sequence (DNA): TGTGCCAGCAGCTTTGGGACTACCTACGAGCAGTACTTC.

The table lists this clone with a few counts. The gene calls are TRBV6-2 or TRBV6-3 and TRBJ1-5; a possible D gene is TRBD1 (6 bases). This CDR3 region has 16 residues. V was shortened by 6 bases and J by 0 bases, with 15 bases between the two germline ends. Germline CDR1 is MNHEY and CDR2 is SVGEGT. CDR3 sequence reads: CASSLRGTFSNQPQHF. The DNA of the CDR3 is TGTGCCAGCAGCCTCAGGGGTACCTTTAGCAATCAGCCCCAGCATTTT.

The gene calls are TRBV5-1 and TRBJ2-7, with D perhaps matching TRBD2 (6 bases). The germline CDR1 and CDR2 sequences are SGHRS and YFSETQ. Trimming stripped 2 bases from V and 1 base from J, with 16 bases between. The CDR3 totals 16 residues. Here the CDR3 reads CASSFRDSSLSYEQYF. The DNA for the CDR3 is TGCGCCAGCAGCTTCCGGGACTCCTCCTTATCCTACGAGCAGTACTTC.

The V call is TRBV5-1, the J call TRBJ2-1; TRBD2 aligns across 7 bases. The germline V gene encodes CDR1 SGHRS and CDR2 YFSETQ. The CDR3 sequence is 15 residues long. After removal of 1 base from V and 5 bases from J, the junction contained 6 bases not matched to a gene. The chain's CDR3 is CASSLMSSGNNEQFF. The CDR3 DNA reads as TGCGCCAGCAGCTTGATGTCTAGCGGAAACAATGAGCAGTTCTTC.

The chain combines TRBV4-3 with TRBJ2-3, with 11 positions matching TRBD2. Germline values: CDR1 LGHNA, CDR2 YSLEER. This CDR3 is built from 16 residues. V gave up 4 bases and J gave up 4 bases; unmatched junction bases: 7. CDR3 region: CASSRLSGRGADTQYF. The CDR3 coding sequence is TGCGCCAGCAGCCGCCTTAGCGGGAGGGGAGCAGATACGCAGTATTTT.

The chain carries TRBV6-5 and TRBJ1-5, with D possibly matching TRBD1 (6 bases). V lost 6 bases, J lost 11 bases, and 23 bases lay in between. The CDR3 sequence is 15 residues long. Germline V gene sequence: CDR1 MNHEY, CDR2 SVGAGI. DNA of the CDR3: TGTGCCAGCAGGAGGGTGGACAGCATATCAGCATCCCAGCATTTT. It translates to CASRRVDSISASQHF.

The chain employs TRBV28 and TRBJ2-7; 8 bases agree with TRBD1. The V segment lost 2 bases and the J segment 3 bases; nucleotides outside the gene matches: 6. There are 15 residues in the CDR3. The germline gives CDR1 MDHEN, CDR2 SYDVKM. The CDR3 DNA is TGTGCCAGCAGTTTAGCCGTGACAGGGGACTACGAGCAGTACTTC. Its translation is CASSLAVTGDYEQYF. Drawing the rest from reference TRBV28 and TRBJ2-7, the complete variable domain is DVKVTQSSRYLVKRTGEKVFLECVQDMDHENMFWYRQDPGLGLRLIYFSYDVKMKEKGDIPEGYSVSREKKERFSLILESASTNQTSMYLCASSLAVTGDYEQYFGPGTRLTVT.

The V gene is TRBV3-1 (or the pseudogene TRBV3-2), the J gene TRBJ2-7, with D tentatively TRBD2 (5 bases). This CDR3 spans 14 amino acids. Trimming stripped 4 bases from V and 7 bases from J, with 17 bases between. Looked up from germline, CDR1 is LGHDT and CDR2 is YNNKEL (reference sequence). The CDR3 nucleotides read TGTGCCAGCAGCCCGGGGAGTGGGATCGGGGAGCAGTACTTC. This translates into CASSPGSGIGEQYF.

The chain carries TRBV11-2 and TRBJ2-1; the D gene is possibly TRBD2 (7 bases). The germline V gene encodes CDR1 SGHAT and CDR2 FQNNGV. Trimming took off 5 bases at V and 3 bases at J, with 23 bases between the two ends. This CDR3 comprises 18 residues. CDR3 DNA sequence: TGTGCCAGCAGCCCACGGGGGAGGGGGGGACGTGGCTACAATGAGCAGTTCTTC. Residues: CASSPRGRGGRGYNEQFF.

J is TRBJ1-1 and V is TRBV19, with a weak D call TRBD1 (5 bases). Per the germline V gene, CDR1 is LNHDA and CDR2 is SQIVND (reference sequence). The CDR3 is made up of 15 amino acids. V lost 3 bases, J lost 1 base, and 12 bases lay in between. The CDR3, as DNA: TGTGCCAGTAGTATCGCGGGACGGGGGAACACTGAAGCTTTCTTT. This gives the protein CASSIAGRGNTEAFF.

V and J are TRBV9 and TRBJ2-5; D ambiguous. CDR1 and CDR2 from the germline V gene are SGDLS and YYNGEE. This CDR3 has 14 residues. Trimming pared 4 bases from V and 1 base from J, leaving 11 bases between. CDR3 sequence reads: CASSTHMVQETQYF. The CDR3 coding sequence is TGTGCCAGCAGCACCCACATGGTCCAAGAGACCCAGTACTTC.

The chain couples TRBV19 to TRBJ1-5, with a possible D match to TRBD1 (6 bases). CDR1 LNHDA and CDR2 SQIVND come from the germline V gene (reference sequence). The CDR3 is made up of 15 amino acids. The V end lost 0 bases, the J end lost 4 bases, and 10 bases lay between the germline ends. The CDR3 reads CASSIDRGRNQPQHF. The CDR3 coding sequence is TGTGCCAGTAGTATAGACAGGGGTCGGAATCAGCCCCAGCATTTT.

This chain links TRBV4-3 with TRBJ1-1, with a possible D match to TRBD1 (6 bases). Germline values: CDR1 LGHNA, CDR2 YSLEER. V was shortened by 0 bases and J by 5 bases, with 22 bases between the two germline ends. The CDR3 covers 18 residues. CDR3 region: CASSQDQVGQGIFTEAFF. CDR3 nucleotide sequence: TGCGCCAGCAGCCAAGATCAAGTAGGGCAGGGGATCTTTACTGAAGCTTTCTTT.

The V gene is TRBV2, the J gene TRBJ1-1; 7 bases line up with TRBD1. This CDR3 region has 14 residues. Germline trimming cut 0 bases from V and 10 bases from J; bases unmatched to any gene: 8. CDR1 is SNHLY, CDR2 FYNNEI, per germline. The CDR3 nucleotides are TGTGCCAGCAGTGAAGCGGGGTCAGGGGGTAGAGCTTTCTTT. It codes for CASSEAGSGGRAFF.

With respect to this clone: The germline gene is not matched at one end of the junction; a read error may be the cause. The J gene is TRBJ1-1, the V gene TRBV18; 7 nucleotides line up with TRBD1. CDR3 length equals 15 residues. Per the germline V gene, CDR1 is KGHSH and CDR2 is LQKENI. The CDR3 DNA reads as TGTGCCAGCTCACCACCGGGACAGCTGAACATTGAAGCTTTCTTT. Protein: CASSPPGQLNIEAFF.

The chain employs TRBV7-6 and TRBJ1-1; 8 bases agree with TRBD1. CDR1 and CDR2 (germline): SGHVS, FNYEAQ. This CDR3 comprises 15 residues. With 5 bases clipped from V and 0 bases from J, the junction kept 5 bases outside the gene matches. CDR3 DNA sequence: TGTGCCAGCAGCCCACGGACAGGGTTGAACACTGAAGCTTTCTTT. Translating it yields CASSPRTGLNTEAFF.